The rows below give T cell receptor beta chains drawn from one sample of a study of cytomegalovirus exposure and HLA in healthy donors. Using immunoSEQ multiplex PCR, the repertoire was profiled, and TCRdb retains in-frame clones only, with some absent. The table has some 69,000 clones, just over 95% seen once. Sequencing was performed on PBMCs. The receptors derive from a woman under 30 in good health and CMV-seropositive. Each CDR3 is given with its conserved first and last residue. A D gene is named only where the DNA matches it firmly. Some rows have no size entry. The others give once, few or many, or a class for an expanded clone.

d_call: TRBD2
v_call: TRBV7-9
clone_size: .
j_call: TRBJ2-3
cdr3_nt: TGTGCCAGCAGCTTAGGCCTAGCGGCCACAGATACGCAGTATTTT
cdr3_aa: CASSLGLAATDTQYF

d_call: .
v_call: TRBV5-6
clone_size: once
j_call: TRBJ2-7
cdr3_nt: TGTGCCAGCAGCTTGGGTACAGGTTTGAACGAGCAGTACTTC
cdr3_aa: CASSLGTGLNEQYF

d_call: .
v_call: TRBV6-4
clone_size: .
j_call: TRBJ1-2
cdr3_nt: TGTGCCAGCAGCGATTCGGGAGGCTATGGCTACACCTTC
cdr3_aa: CASSDSGGYGYTF

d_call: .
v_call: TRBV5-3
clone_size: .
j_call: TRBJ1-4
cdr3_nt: TGTGCCAGAAGGGGGGGGAGGGGGAATGAAAAACTGTTTTTT
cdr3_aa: CARRGGRGNEKLFF

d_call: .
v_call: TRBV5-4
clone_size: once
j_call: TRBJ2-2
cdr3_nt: TGTGCCAGCAGCTTGGATGGAGGGAGAACCGGGGAGCTGTTTTTT
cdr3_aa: CASSLDGGRTGELFF

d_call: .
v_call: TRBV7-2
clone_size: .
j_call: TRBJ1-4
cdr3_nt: TGTGCCAGCAGCCCCCGAGTGGGGGGGCTCAGGGAAAAACTGTTTTTT
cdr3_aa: CASSPRVGGLREKLFF

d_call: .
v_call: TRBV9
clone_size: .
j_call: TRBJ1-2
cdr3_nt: TGTGCCAGCAGCGTAGCCAGGGGACGAGAACTATTGTTCGGCTACACCTTC
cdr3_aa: CASSVARGRELLFGYTF

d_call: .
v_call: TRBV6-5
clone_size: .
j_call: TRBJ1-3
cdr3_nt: TGTGCCAGCAGTTTAACTAGTAGCTCTGGAAACACCATATATTTT
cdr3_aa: CASSLTSSSGNTIYF

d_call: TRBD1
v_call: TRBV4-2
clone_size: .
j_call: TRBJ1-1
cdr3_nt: TGTGCCAGCAGCCCGGGACAGGGGAGAACTGAAGCTTTCTTT
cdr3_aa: CASSPGQGRTEAFF

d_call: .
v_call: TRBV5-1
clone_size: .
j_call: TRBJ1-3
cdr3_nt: TGCGCCAGCAGCCTGGACATCTCCTCTGGAAACACCATATATTTT
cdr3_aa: CASSLDISSGNTIYF

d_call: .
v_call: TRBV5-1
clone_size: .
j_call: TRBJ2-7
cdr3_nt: TGCGCCAGCAGCTTGGGGACAGCCATTCGGGAGCAGTACTTC
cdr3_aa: CASSLGTAIREQYF

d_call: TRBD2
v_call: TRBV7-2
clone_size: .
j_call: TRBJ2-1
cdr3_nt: TGTGCCAGCAGCCGACCGGGACTAGCCTTTGAGCAGTTCTTC
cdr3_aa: CASSRPGLAFEQFF

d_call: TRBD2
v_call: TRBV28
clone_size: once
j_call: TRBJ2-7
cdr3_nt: TGTGCCAGCAGTTTATCTAGCGGGAGGGCCAACGGACACTACGAGCAGTACTTC
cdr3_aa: CASSLSSGRANGHYEQYF

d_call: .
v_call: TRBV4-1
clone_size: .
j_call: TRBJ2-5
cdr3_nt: TGCGCCAGCAGCCAACGTGGACTACAAGAGACCCAGTACTTC
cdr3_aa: CASSQRGLQETQYF

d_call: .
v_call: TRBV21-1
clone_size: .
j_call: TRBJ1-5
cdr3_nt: TGTGCCAGCAGCAAAGACACCGAGCGGGAGGCCAATCAGCCCCAGCATTTT
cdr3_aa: CASSKDTEREANQPQHF

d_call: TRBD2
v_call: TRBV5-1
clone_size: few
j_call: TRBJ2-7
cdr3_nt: TGCGCCAGCAGCTTGTTGGCGGGAGGAGGGTACGAGCAGTACTTC
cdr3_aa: CASSLLAGGGYEQYF

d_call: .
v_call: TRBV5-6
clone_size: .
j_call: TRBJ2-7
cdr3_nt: TGTGCCAGCAGCTACGGTCTTCTTGGCGAGCAGTACTTC
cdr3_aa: CASSYGLLGEQYF

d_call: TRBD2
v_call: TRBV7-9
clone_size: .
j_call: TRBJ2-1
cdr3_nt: TGTGCCAGCAGCCCTAGCGTAAATAGCGGGAGAGGATTCTACAATGAGCAGTTCTTC
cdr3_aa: CASSPSVNSGRGFYNEQFF

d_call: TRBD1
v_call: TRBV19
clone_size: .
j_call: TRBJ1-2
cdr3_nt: TGTGCCAGTAGTATGACAGGGGTCGGCGGCTACACCTTC
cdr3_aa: CASSMTGVGGYTF

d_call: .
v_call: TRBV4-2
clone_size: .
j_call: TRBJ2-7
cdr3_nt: TGTGCCAGCAGCCAAGATCCGGGAGACAGCGAGCAGTACTTC
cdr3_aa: CASSQDPGDSEQYF

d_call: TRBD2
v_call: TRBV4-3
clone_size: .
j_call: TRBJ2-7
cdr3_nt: TGCGCCAGCAGCCAAGATCGGACTAGCGGGAGTCGGCCGCAGTACTTC
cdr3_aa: CASSQDRTSGSRPQYF

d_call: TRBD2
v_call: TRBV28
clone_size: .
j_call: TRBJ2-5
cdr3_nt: TGTGCCAGCAGAGTTCAACCGGGACTAGCGGGAACGGAGACCCAGTACTTC
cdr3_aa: CASRVQPGLAGTETQYF

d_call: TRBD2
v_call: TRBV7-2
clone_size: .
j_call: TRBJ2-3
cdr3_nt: TGTGCCAGCAGCTTAGAACTAGCGGGTACGCAGTATTTT
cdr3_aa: CASSLELAGTQYF

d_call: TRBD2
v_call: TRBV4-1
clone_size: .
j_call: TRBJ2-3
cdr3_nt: TGCGCCAGCAGCCAAGTCGCGGGACTAGACGAGTATTTT
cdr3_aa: CASSQVAGLDEYF

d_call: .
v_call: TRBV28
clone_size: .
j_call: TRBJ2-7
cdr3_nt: TGTGCCAGCAGTTTTTTCCTACGCGAGCAGTACTTC
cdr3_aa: CASSFFLREQYF

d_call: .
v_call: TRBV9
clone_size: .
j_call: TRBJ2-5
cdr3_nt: TGTGCCAGGGCAGTCTACCAAGAGACCCAGTACTTC
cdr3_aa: CARAVYQETQYF

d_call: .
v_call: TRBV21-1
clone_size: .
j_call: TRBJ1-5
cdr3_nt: TGTGCCAGCAGCAAAATGTGTAGAGTTGGCAATCAGCCCCAGCATTTT
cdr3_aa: CASSKMCRVGNQPQHF

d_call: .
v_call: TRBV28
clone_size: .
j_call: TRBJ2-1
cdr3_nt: TGTGCCAGCAAAGGGAGCCCACCGGGTATTGAGCAGTTCTTC
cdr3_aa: CASKGSPPGIEQFF

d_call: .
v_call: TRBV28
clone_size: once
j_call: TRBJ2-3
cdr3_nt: TGTGCCAGCAGTTTTGAGGGATCCCCAGATACGCAGTATTTT
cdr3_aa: CASSFEGSPDTQYF

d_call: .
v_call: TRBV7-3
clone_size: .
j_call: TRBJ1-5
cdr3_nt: TGTGCCAGCGGCCCGCATCAGCCCCAGCATTTT
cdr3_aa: CASGPHQPQHF

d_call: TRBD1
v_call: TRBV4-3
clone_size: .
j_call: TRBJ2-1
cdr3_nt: TGCGCCAGCAGCCAAATTCTGAGTGAGGAATACAGGGGTAGGAGCAATGAGCAGTTCTTC
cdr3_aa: CASSQILSEEYRGRSNEQFF

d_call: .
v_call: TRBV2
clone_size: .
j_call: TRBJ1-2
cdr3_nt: TGTGCCAGCAGTCTGGCAGGGAATACCTATGGCTACACCTTC
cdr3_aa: CASSLAGNTYGYTF

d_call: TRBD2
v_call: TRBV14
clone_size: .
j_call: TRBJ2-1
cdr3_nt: TGTGCCAGCAGCAAAGTGAGACGATCCGGGACTAAAGGAGGCGATGAGCAGTTCTTC
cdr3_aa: CASSKVRRSGTKGGDEQFF

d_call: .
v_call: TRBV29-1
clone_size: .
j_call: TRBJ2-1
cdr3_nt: TGCAGCGTTGTAGGGGGACACTACAATGAGCAGTTCTTC
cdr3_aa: CSVVGGHYNEQFF